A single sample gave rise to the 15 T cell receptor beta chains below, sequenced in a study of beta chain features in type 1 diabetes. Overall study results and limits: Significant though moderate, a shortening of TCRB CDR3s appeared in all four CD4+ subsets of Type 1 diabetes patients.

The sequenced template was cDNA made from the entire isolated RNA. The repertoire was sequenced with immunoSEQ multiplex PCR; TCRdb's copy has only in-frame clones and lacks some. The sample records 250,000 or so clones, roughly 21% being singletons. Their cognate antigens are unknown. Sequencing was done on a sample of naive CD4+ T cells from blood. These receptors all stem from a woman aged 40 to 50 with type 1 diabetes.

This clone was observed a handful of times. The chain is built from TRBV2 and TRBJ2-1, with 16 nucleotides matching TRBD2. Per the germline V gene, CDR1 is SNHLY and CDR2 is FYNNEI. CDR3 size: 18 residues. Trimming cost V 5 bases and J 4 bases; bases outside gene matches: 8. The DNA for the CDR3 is TGTGCCAGCAGTTCGGGACTAGCGGGAGGGGCGGGATACAATGAGCAGTTCTTC. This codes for CASSSGLAGGAGYNEQFF.

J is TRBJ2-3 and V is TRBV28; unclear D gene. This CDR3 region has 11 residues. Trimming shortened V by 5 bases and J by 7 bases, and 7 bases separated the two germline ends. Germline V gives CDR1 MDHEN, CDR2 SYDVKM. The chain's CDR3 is CASSSPNTQYF. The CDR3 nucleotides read TGTGCCAGCAGTAGCCCTAATACGCAGTATTTT.

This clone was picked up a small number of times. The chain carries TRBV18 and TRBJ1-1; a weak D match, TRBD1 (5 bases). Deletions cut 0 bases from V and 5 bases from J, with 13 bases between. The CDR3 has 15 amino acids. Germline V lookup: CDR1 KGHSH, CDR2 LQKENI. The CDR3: CASSPPRGGGTEAFF. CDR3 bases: TGTGCCAGCTCACCACCGCGGGGGGGTGGAACTGAAGCTTTCTTT. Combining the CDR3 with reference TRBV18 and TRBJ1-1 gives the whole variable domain NAGVMQNPRHLVRRRGQEARLRCSPMKGHSHVYWYRQLPEEGLKFMVYLQKENIIDESGMPKERFSAEFPKEGPSILRIQQVVRGDSAAYFCASSPPRGGGTEAFFGQGTRLTVV.

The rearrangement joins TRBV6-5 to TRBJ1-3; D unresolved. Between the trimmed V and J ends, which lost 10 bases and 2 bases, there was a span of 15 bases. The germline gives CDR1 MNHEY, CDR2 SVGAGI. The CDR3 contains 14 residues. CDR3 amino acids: CATSNPEAGNTIYF. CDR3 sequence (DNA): TGTGCCACCAGCAATCCGGAGGCTGGAAACACCATATATTTT.

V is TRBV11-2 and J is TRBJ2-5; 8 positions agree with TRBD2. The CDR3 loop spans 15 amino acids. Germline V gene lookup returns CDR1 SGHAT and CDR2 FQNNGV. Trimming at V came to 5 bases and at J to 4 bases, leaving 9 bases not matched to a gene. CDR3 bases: TGTGCCAGCAGCCGTTCGGGGGGGCGAGGAGAGACCCAGTACTTC. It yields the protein CASSRSGGRGETQYF. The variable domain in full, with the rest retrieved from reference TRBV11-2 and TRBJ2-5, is EAGVAQSPRYKIIEKRQSVAFWCNPISGHATLYWYQQILGQGPKLLIQFQNNGVVDDSQLPKDRFSAERLKGVDSTLKIQPAKLEDSAVYLCASSRSGGRGETQYFGPGTRLLVL.

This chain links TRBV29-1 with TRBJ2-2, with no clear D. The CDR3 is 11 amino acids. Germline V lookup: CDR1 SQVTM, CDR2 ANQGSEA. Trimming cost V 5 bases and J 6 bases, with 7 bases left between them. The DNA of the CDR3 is TGCAGCGTTTCAGGTCCCGGGGAGCTGTTTTTT. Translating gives CSVSGPGELFF.

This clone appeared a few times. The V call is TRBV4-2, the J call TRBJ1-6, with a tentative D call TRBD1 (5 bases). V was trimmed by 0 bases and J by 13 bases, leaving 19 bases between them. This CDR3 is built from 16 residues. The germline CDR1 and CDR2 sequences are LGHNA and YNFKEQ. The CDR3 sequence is CASSQDPQGGIEPLHF. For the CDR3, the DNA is TGTGCCAGCAGCCAAGATCCCCAGGGTGGGATTGAGCCCCTCCACTTT.

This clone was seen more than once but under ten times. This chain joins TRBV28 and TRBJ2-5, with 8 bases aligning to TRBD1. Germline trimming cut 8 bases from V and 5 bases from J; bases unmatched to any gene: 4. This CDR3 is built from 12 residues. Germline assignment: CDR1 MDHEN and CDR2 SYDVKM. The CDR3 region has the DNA TGTGCCAGCGACAGGGGTTATGAGACCCAGTACTTC. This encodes CASDRGYETQYF.

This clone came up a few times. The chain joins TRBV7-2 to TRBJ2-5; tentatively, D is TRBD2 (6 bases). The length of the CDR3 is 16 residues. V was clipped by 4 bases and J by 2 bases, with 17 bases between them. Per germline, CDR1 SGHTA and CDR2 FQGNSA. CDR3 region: CASSSRRGAEQETQYF. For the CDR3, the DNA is TGTGCCAGCAGCTCGAGGAGGGGAGCGGAACAAGAGACCCAGTACTTC. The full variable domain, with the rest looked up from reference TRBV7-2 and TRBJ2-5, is GAGVSQSPSNKVTEKGKDVELRCDPISGHTALYWYRQSLGQGLEFLIYFQGNSAPDKSGLPSDRFSAERTGGSVSTLTIQRTQQEDSAVYLCASSSRRGAEQETQYFGPGTRLLVL.

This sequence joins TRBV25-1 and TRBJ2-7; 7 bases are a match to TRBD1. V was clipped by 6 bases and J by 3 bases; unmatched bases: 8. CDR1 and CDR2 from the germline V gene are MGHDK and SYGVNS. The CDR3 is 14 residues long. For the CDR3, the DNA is TGTGCCAGCAGATCGACAGGGATAGGCTACGAGCAGTACTTC. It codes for CASRSTGIGYEQYF.

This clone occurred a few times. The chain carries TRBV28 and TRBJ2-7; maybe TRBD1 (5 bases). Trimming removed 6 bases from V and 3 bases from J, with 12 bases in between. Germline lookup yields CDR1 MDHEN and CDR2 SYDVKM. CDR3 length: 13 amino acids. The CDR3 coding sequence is TGTGCCAGCAGAATTGGACACGTCTACGAGCAGTACTTC. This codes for CASRIGHVYEQYF.

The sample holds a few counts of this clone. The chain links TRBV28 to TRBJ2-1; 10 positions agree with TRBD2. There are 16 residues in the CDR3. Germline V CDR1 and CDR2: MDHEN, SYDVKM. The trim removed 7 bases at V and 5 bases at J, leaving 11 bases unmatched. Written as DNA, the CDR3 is TGTGCCAGCAAGAGAACTAGCGGGGCTCGAGACAATGAGCAGTTCTTC. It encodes CASKRTSGARDNEQFF.

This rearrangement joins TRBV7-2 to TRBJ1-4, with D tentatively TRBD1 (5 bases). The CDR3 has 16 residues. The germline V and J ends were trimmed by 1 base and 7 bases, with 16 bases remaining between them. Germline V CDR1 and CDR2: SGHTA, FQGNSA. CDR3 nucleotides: TGTGCCAGCAGCTTAGGCTGGGGCATTGCCGGTGAAAAACTGTTTTTT. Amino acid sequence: CASSLGWGIAGEKLFF.

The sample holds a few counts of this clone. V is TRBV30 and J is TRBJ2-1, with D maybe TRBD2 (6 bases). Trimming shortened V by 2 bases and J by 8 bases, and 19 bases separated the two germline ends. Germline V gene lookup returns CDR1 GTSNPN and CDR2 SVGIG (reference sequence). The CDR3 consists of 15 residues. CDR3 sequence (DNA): TGTGCCTGGAGTCGCCGACTAGGGGCAGTCGATGAGCAGTTCTTC. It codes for CAWSRRLGAVDEQFF.

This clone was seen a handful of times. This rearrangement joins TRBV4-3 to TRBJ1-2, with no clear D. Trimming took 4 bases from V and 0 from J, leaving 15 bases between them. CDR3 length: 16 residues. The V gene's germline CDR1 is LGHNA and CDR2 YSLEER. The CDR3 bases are TGCGCCAGCAGCCCCTCCCTCCGGGAGACTAACTATGGCTACACCTTC. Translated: CASSPSLRETNYGYTF.